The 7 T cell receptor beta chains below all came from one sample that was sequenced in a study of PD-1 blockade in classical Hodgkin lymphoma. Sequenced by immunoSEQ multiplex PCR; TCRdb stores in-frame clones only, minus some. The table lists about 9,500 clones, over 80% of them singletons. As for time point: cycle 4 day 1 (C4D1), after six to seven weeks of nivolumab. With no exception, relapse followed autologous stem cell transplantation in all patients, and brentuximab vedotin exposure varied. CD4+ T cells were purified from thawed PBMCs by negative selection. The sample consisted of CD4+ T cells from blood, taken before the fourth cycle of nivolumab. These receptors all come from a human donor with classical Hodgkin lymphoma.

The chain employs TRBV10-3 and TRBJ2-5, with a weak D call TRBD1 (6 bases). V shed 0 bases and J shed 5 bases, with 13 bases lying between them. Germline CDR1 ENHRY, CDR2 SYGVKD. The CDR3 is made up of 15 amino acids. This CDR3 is CAISESRGMTETQYF. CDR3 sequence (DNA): TGTGCCATCAGTGAGTCGAGGGGGATGACGGAGACCCAGTACTTC.

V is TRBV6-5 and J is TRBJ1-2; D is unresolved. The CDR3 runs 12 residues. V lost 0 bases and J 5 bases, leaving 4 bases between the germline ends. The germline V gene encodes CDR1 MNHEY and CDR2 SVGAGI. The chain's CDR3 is CASSYSGYGYTF. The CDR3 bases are TGTGCCAGCAGTTACTCTGGGTATGGCTACACCTTC.

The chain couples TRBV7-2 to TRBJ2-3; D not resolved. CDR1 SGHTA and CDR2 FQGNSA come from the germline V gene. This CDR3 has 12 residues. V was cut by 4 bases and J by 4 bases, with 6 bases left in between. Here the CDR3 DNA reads TGTGCCAGCAGCTCTTACTCAGATACGCAGTATTTT. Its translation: CASSSYSDTQYF.

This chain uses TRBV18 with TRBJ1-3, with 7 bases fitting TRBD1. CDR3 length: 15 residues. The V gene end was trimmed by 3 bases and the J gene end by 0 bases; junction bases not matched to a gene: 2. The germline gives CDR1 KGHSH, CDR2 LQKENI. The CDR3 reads CASSPDRNSGNTIYF. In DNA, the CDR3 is TGTGCCAGCTCACCGGACAGGAACTCTGGAAACACCATATATTTT.

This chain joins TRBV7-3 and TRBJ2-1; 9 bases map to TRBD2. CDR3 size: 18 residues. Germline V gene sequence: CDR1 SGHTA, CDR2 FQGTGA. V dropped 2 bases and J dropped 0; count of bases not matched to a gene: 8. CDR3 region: CASSLYPGLATSYNEQFF. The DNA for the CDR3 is TGTGCCAGCAGCTTATACCCGGGACTAGCTACCTCCTACAATGAGCAGTTCTTC.

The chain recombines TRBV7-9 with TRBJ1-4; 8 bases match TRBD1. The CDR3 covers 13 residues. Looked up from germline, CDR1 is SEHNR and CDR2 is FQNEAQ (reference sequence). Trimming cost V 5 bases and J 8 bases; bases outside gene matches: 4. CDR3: CASSDRDREKLFF. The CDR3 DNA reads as TGTGCCAGCAGCGACCGGGACAGGGAAAAACTGTTTTTT.

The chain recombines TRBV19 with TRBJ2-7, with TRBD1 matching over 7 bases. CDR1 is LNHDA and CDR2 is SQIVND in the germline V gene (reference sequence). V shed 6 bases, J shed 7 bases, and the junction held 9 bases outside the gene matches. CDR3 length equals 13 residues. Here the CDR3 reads CASSPTGNTEQYF. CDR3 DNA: TGTGCCAGTAGCCCGACAGGGAACACGGAGCAGTACTTC.